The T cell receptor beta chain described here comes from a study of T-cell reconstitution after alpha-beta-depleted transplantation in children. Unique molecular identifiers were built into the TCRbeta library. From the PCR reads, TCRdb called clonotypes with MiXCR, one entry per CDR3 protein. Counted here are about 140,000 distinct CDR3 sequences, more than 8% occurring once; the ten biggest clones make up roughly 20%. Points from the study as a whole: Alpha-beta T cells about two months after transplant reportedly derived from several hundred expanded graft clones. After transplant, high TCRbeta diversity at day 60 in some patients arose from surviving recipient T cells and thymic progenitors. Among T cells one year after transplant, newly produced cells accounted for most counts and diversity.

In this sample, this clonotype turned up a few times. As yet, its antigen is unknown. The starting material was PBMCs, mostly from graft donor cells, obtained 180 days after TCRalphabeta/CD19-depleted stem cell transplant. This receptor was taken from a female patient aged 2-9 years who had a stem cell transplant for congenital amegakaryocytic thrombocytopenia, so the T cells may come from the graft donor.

DNA of the CDR3: TGCGCCAGCAGCCAAGAGGTTAAGGGAGACACCGGGGAGCTGTTTTTT. It specifies CASSQEVKGDTGELFF. The chain couples TRBV4-3 to TRBJ2-2, with D possibly being TRBD2 (5 bases). The CDR3 loop spans 16 amino acids. Germline-derived CDR1 and CDR2 are LGHNA and YSLEER. Between the trimmed V and J ends, which lost 0 bases and 3 bases, there was a span of 11 bases.